This T cell receptor (beta chain) appears in the sequencing data of a study of Graves' ophthalmopathy and Graves' hyperthyroidism. Germline V gives CDR1 LNHNV, CDR2 YYDKDF (reference sequence). V lost 3 bases, J lost 4 bases, and 11 bases lay in between. CDR3 size: 14 residues. This clonotype occurred many times. RNA transcripts provided the template for amplifying TCR beta CDR3 regions. In the first round, RT-PCR was carried out with HTBI primers, and a multiplex PCR formed the second round. From the multiplex PCR reads, TCRdb called clonotypes with MiXCR, one entry per CDR3 protein. The table has hundreds of thousands of distinct CDR3 sequences, over 40% seen once. PBMCs originated in about 9.8 ml of fresh peripheral blood.

The chain links TRBV15 to TRBJ2-3; no clear D. The sequence derives from an adult man with Graves' ophthalmopathy. Sequencing was carried out using peripheral blood. CDR3 nucleotide sequence: TGTGCCACCAGCAGGGGCGCCGTCCCAGATACGCAGTATTTT. Protein sequence: CATSRGAVPDTQYF.